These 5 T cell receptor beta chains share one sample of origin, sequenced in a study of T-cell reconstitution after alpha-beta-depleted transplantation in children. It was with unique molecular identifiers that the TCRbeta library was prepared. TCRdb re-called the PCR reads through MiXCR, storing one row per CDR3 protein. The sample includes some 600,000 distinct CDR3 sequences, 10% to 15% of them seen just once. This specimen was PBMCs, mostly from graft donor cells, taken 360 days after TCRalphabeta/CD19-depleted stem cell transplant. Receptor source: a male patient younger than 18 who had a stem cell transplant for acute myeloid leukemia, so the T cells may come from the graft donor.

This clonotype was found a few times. CDR3 sequence reads: CASSQNVRGGYEQYF. CDR3 sequence (DNA): TGTGCCAGCAGCCAAAATGTAAGGGGTGGCTACGAGCAGTACTTC. The chain combines TRBV7-9 with TRBJ2-7, with a weak D call TRBD1 (5 bases). CDR3 size: 15 residues. Per germline, CDR1 SEHNR and CDR2 FQNEAQ (reference sequence). Trimming took 5 bases from V and 3 from J, leaving 17 bases between them.

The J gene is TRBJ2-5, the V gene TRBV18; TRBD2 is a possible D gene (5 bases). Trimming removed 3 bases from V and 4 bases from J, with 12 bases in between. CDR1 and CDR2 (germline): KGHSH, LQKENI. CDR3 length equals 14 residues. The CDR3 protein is CASSPPGNGETQYF. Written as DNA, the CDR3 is TGTGCCAGCTCACCCCCCGGGAATGGAGAGACCCAGTACTTC.

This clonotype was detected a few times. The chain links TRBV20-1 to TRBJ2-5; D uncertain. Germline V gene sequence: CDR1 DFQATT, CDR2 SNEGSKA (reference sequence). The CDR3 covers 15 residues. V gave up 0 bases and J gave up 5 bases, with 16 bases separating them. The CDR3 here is CSARDTKTPLETQYF. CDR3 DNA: TGCAGTGCTAGAGATACCAAGACCCCTCTGGAGACCCAGTACTTC.

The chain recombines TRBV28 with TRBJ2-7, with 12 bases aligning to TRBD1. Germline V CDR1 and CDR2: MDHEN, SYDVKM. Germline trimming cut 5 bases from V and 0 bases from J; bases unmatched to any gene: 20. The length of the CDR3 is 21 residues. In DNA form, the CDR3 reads TGTGCCAGCAGTCGACCCAGCTCTTCCGGGACAGGGGGCCATTACTCCTACGAGCAGTACTTC. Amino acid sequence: CASSRPSSSGTGGHYSYEQYF.

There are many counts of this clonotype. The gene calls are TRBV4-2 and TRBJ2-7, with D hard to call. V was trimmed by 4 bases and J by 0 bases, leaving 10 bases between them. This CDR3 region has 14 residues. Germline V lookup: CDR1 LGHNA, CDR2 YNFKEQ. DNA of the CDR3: TGTGCCAGCAGCCGGGAACCTAACTCCTACGAGCAGTACTTC. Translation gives CASSREPNSYEQYF.